The clone carrying this TCR beta chain was seen just once. The data originate from a study of blood T cell repertoires in COVID-19. On the study more broadly: The study drew acute and convalescent COVID-19 samples from the United States, Italy and Spain. The analysed material was cDNA or gDNA that came from T cells, B-cell-depleted T cells, or PBMCs.

The CDR3 covers 17 residues. CDR1 MGHRA and CDR2 YSYEKL come from the germline V gene. The V gene end was trimmed by 4 bases and the J gene end by 6 bases; junction bases not matched to a gene: 14. Authors' methods: The authors estimated nucleated cell counts from reference gene primer amplification. Produced via immunoSEQ multiplex PCR; TCRdb's table is partial and in-frame only. D and trimming come from the DNA, and the V and J calls and clone size come from that table. This sample carries roughly 60,000 clones, approximately 90% of them seen once, and the ten largest clones take roughly 9.2%. This sequence joins TRBV4-1 and TRBJ1-4; 7 positions agree with TRBD1. Sequenced material: peripheral blood. The source of this sequence is a woman of 80 years or more with active COVID-19. This CDR3 is CASSLGGSPGQHEKLFF. The CDR3 bases are TGCGCCAGCAGCCTCGGAGGGTCCCCGGGACAGCATGAAAAACTGTTTTTT.